The TCR beta chain described here comes from a study of blood T cell repertoires in COVID-19. Sequencing used immunoSEQ multiplex PCR; TCRdb keeps in-frame clones, though not all of them. This sample has just over 60,000 clones, with approximately 79% found just once. The CDR3 is 17 residues long. V shed 4 bases and J 4 bases; nucleotides not matched to a gene: 8. The germline gives CDR1 MNHEY, CDR2 SMNVEV (reference sequence). The rearrangement uses TRBV27 and TRBJ2-3; 13 bases are shared with TRBD2. The sample was peripheral blood. This clonotype originated in a man aged 55 to 69 with acute or convalescent COVID-19. For the CDR3, the DNA is TGTGCCAGCAGTTCCCGGACTAGCGGGAGTCATGCAGATACGCAGTATTTT. Its translation: CASSSRTSGSHADTQYF.